The sequence of this TCR beta chain was determined in a study of control samples from healthy donors and cancer patients. Sequencing used immunoSEQ multiplex PCR; TCRdb keeps in-frame clones, though not all of them. The sample holds more than 45,000 clones; around 93% are singletons and the top ten take 0.91%. The CDR3 sequence is 14 residues long. V lost 7 bases and J 4 bases, leaving 16 bases between the germline ends. Looked up from germline, CDR1 is SNHLY and CDR2 is FYNNEI. This rearrangement joins TRBV2 to TRBJ1-2; unclear D gene. The sequence was obtained from a young man with colorectal cancer. What was sequenced was PBMCs. CDR3 DNA sequence: TGTGCCAGCATCGAACACGGAGGGCCCTATGGCTACACCTTC. Translated: CASIEHGGPYGYTF.